This T cell receptor (beta chain) came from a study of T cell therapy after organ transplantation. The wider study: T cells were expanded two to three weeks with 30 CMV class I/II epitopes.

Repertoires were generated with immunoSEQ multiplex PCR, while TCRdb's copy carries only in-frame clones and drops some. The sample holds approximately 15,000 clones, 65% to 90% seen once. Time point here: 20-29 weeks after completion of therapy. There are a few counts of this clone. Its antigen is currently unknown. V was cut by 2 bases and J by 0 bases, with 5 bases left in between. The CDR3 spans 13 residues. Germline CDR1 SGHTS, CDR2 YDEGEE. J is TRBJ1-2 and V is TRBV5-8; D call uncertain. The sequences come from CD8+ T cells from blood, collected after autologous CMV-specific T cell therapy. The sequence was collected from a human patient who had received a solid organ transplant and had CMV disease. Some T cells may have come from the graft donor. Here the CDR3 DNA reads TGTGCCAGCAGCTTTCAGTCTAACTATGGCTACACCTTC. This translates into CASSFQSNYGYTF.